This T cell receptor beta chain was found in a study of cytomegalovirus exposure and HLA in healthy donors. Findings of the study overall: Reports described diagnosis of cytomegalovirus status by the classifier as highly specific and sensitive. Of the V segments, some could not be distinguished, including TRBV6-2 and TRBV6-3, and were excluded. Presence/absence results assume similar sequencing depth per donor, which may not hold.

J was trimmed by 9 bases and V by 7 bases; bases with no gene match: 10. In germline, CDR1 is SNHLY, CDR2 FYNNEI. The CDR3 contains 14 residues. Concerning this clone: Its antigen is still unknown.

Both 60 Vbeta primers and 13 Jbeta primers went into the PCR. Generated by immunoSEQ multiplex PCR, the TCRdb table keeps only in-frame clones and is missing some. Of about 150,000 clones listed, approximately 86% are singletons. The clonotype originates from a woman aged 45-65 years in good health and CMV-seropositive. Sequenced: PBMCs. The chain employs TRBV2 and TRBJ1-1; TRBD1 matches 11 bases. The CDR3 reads CASITRRDRGKAFF. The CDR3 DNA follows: TGTGCCAGCATCACACGCCGGGACAGGGGGAAAGCTTTCTTT.